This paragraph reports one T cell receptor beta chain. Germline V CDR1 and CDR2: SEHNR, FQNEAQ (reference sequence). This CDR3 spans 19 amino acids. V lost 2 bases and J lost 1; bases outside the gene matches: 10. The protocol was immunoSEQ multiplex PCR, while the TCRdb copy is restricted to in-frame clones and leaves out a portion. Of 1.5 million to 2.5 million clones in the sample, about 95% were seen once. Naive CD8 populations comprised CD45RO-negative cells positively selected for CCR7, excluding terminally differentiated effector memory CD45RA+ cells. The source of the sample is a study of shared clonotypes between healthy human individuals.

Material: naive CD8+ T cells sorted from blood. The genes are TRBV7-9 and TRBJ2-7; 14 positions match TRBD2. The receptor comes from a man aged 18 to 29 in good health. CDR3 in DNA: TGTGCCAGCAGCTTACCTAAGGGACTAGCGGGAGCTCAGTCCTACGAGCAGTACTTC. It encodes CASSLPKGLAGAQSYEQYF.